This T cell receptor beta chain is drawn from a study of T cell responses to AZD1222 COVID-19 vaccine. Study-wide results and caveats: Repertoire samples came only from after the peak T cell response. Unmutated variant regions are reportedly the target of nearly half of TCRs that are spike-specific. An increase in Spike-specific TCR breadth and depth was observed after two AZD1222 doses. Mostly white British, mostly female donors; authors suggested clonal diversity may be underestimated.

Turning to this clone: Its specificity is unknown.

The data were produced by immunoSEQ multiplex PCR, yet TCRdb's version contains in-frame clones alone and is incomplete. The sample records 100,000 to 120,000 clones, 70% to 90% being singletons. V dropped 3 bases and J dropped 10 bases, with 7 bases sitting between them. This CDR3 spans 11 amino acids. Germline V gene sequence: CDR1 MDHEN, CDR2 SYDVKM. The chain is built from TRBV28 and TRBJ1-5; no definite D call. Specimen: peripheral blood, collected on day 0 of AZD1222 vaccination. The receptor's source is an adult in good health. CDR3 sequence reads: CASSLANPQHF. The DNA of the CDR3 is TGTGCCAGCAGTTTGGCTAATCCCCAGCATTTT.